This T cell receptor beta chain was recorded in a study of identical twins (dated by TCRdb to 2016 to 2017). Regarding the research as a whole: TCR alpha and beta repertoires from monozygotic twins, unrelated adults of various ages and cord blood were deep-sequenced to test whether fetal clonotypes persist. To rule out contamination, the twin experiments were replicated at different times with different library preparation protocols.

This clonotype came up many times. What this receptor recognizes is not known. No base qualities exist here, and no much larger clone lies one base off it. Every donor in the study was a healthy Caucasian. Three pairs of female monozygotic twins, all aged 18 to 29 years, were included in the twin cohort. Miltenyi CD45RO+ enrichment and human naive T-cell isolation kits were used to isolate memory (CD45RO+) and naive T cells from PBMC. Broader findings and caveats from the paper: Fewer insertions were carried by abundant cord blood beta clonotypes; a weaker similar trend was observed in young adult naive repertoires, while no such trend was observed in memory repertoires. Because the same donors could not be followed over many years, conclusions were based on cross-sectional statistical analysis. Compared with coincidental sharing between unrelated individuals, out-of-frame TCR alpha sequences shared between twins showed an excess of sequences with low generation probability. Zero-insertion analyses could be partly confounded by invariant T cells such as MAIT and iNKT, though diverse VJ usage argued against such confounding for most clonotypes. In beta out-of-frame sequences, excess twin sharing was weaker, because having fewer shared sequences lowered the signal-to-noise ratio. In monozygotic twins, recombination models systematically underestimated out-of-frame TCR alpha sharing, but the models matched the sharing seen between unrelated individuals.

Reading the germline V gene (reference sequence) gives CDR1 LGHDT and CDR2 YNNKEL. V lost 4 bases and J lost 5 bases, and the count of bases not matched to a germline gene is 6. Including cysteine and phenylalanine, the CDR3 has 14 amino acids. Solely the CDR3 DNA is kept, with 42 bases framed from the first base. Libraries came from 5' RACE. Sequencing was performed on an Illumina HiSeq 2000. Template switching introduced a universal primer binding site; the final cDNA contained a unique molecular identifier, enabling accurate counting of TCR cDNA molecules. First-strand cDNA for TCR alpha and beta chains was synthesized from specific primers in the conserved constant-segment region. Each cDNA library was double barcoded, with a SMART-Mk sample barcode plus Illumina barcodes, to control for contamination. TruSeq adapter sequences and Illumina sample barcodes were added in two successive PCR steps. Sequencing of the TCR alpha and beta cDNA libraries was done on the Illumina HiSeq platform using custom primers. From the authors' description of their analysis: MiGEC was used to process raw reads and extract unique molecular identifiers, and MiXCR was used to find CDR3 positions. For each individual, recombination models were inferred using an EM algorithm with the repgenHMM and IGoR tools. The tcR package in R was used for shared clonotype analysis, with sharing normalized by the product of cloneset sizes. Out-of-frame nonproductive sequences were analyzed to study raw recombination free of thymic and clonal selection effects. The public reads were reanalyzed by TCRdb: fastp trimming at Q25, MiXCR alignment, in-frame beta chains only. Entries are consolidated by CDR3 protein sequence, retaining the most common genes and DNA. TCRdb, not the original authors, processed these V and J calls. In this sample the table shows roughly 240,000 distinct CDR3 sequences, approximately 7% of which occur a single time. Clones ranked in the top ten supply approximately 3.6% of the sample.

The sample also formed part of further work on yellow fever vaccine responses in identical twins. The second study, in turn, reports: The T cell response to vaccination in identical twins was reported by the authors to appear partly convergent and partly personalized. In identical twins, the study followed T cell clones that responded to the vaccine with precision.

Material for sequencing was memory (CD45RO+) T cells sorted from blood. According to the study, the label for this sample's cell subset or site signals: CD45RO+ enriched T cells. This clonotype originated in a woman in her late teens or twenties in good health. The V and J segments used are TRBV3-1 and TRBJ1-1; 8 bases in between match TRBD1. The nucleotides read TGTGCCAGCAGCCGGGACAGGAGGAGGACTGAAGCTTTCTTT. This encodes CASSRDRRRTEAFF.